This T cell receptor (beta chain) appears in the sequencing data of a study of cytomegalovirus exposure and HLA in healthy donors. Some clones are missing from TCRdb's copy, which holds only in-frame ones; the method was immunoSEQ multiplex PCR. Among hundreds of thousands of clones listed, about 92% were seen once. Germline CDR1 is MNHEY and CDR2 is SMNVEV (reference sequence). The CDR3 totals 15 residues. Between the trimmed V and J ends, which lost 7 bases and 4 bases, there was a span of 17 bases. The source of this sequence is a woman aged 25 to 39 in good health and CMV-seronegative. The gene calls are TRBV27 and TRBJ2-1; D is perhaps TRBD2 (6 bases). Sequencing was carried out using PBMCs. The CDR3 DNA sequence: TGTGCCAGCACCAAGGAGGGGTTGGGTTACAATGAGCAGTTCTTC. It yields the protein CASTKEGLGYNEQFF.